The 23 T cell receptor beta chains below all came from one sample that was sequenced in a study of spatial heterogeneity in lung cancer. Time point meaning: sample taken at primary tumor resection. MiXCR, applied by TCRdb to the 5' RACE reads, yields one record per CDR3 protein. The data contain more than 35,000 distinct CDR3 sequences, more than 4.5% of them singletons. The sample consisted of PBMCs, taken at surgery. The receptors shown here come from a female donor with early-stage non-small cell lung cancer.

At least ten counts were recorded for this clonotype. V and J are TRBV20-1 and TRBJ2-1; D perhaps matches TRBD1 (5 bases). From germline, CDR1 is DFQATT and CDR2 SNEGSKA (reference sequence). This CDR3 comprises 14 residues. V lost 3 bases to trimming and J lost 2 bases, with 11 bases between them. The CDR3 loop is CSARADNPYNEQFF. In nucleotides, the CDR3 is TGCAGTGCTAGGGCGGACAACCCCTACAATGAGCAGTTCTTC.

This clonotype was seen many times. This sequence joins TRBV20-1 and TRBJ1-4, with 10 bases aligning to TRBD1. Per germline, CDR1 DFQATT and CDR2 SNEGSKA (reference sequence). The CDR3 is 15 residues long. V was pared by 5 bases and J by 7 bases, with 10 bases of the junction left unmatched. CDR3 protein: CSARSKTGGFEKLFF. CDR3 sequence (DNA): TGCAGTGCTCGTTCTAAGACAGGGGGCTTTGAAAAACTGTTTTTT.

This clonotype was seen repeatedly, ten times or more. The DNA for the CDR3 is TGTGCCAGCAGCTGGAAGGGGGGGACAGATACGCAGTATTTT. This encodes CASSWKGGTDTQYF. The chain is built from TRBV7-2 and TRBJ2-3, with a weak D call TRBD2 (7 bases). This CDR3 is 14 amino acids long. Trimming removed 4 bases from V and 3 bases from J, with 11 bases in between. Per germline, CDR1 SGHTA and CDR2 FQGNSA.

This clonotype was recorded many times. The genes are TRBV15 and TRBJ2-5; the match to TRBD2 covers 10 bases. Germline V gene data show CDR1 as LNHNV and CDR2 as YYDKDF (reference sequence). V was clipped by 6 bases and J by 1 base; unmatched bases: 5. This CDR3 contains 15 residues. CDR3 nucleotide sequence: TGTGCCACCAGGCCTAGCGGGGGAGTCCAAGAGACCCAGTACTTC. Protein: CATRPSGGVQETQYF.

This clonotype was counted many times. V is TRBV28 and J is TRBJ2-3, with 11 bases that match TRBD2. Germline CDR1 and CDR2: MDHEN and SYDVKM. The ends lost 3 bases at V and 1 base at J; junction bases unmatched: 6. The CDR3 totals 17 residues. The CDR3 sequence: CASSFLSSGGRTDTQYF. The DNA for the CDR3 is TGTGCCAGCAGTTTTCTCTCTAGCGGGGGGCGCACAGATACGCAGTATTTT.

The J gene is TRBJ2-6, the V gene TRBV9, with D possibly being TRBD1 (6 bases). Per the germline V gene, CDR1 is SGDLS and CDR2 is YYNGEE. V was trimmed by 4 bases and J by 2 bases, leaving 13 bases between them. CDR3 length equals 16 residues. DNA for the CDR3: TGTGCCAGCAGCCACATTAACAGGGCTGGGGCCAACGTCCTGACTTTC. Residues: CASSHINRAGANVLTF.

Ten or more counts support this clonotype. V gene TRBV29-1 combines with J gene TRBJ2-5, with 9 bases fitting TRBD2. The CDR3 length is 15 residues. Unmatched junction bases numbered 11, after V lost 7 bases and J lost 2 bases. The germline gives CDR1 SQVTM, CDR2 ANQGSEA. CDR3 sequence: CSAGAAGGPQETQYF. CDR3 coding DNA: TGCAGCGCTGGAGCAGCGGGGGGACCACAAGAGACCCAGTACTTC.

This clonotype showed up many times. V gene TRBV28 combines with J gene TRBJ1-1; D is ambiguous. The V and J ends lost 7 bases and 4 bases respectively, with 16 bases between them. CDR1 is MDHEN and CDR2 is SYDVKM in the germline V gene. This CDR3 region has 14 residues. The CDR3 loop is CASTPSGSSTEAFF. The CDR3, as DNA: TGTGCCAGCACCCCCAGCGGCAGTTCCACTGAAGCTTTCTTT. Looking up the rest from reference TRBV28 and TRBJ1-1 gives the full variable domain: DVKVTQSSRYLVKRTGEKVFLECVQDMDHENMFWYRQDPGLGLRLIYFSYDVKMKEKGDIPEGYSVSREKKERFSLILESASTNQTSMYLCASTPSGSSTEAFFGQGTRLTVV.

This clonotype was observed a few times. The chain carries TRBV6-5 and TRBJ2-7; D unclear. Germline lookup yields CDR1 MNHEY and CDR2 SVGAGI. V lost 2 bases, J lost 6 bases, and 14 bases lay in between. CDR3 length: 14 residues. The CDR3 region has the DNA TGTGCCAGCAGTTACGGCCGGGCCCCACGCGAGCAGTACTTC. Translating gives CASSYGRAPREQYF.

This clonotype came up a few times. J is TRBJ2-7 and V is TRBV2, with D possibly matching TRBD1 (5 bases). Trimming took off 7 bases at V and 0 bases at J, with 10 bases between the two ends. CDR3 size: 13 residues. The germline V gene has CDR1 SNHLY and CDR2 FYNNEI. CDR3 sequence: CASNLDSSYEQYF. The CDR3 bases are TGTGCCAGCAACCTCGACAGCTCCTACGAGCAGTACTTC.

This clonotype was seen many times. CDR3 sequence: CSASWQGETQYF. CDR3 DNA: TGCAGTGCTAGTTGGCAAGGGGAGACCCAGTACTTC. The J gene is TRBJ2-5, the V gene TRBV20-1; D uncertain. Trimming shortened V by 3 bases and J by 5 bases, and 10 bases separated the two germline ends. In germline, CDR1 is DFQATT, CDR2 SNEGSKA (reference sequence). The CDR3 consists of 12 residues.

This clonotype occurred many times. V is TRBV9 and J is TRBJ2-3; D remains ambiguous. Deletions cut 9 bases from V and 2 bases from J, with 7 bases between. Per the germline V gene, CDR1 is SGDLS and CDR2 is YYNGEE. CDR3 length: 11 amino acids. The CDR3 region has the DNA TGTGCCATAGAGGACACAGATACGCAGTATTTT. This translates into CAIEDTDTQYF.

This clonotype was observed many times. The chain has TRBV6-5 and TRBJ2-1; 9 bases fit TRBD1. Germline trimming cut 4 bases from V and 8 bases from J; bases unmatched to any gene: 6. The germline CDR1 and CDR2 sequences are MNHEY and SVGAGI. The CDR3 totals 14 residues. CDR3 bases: TGTGCCAGCAGTTCGGGACAGGGTTTTGATGAGCAGTTCTTC. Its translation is CASSSGQGFDEQFF.

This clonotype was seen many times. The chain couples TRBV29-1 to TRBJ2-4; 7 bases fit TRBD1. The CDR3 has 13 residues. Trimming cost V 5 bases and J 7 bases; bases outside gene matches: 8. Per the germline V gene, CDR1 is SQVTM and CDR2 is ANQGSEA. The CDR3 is CSVLIPTGNIQYF. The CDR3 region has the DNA TGCAGCGTTTTAATCCCGACAGGGAACATTCAGTACTTC.

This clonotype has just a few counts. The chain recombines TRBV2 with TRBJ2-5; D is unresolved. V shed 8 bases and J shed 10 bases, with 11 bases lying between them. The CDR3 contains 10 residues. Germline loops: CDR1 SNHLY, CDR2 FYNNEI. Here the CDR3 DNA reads TGTGCCAGCTCTAGAGATGACCAGTACTTC. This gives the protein CASSRDDQYF.

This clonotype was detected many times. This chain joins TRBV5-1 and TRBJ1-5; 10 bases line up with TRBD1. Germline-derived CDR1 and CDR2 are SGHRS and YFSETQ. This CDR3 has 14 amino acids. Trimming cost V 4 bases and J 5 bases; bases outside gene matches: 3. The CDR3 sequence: CASSTGQGDQPQHF. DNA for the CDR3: TGCGCCAGCAGCACCGGACAGGGGGATCAGCCCCAGCATTTT.

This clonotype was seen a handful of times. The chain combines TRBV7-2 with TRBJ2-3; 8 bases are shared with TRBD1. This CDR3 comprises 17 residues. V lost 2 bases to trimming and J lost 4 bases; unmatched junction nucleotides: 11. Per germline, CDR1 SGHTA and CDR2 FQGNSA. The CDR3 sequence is CASSLKKAGGAADTQYF. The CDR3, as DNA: TGTGCCAGCAGCTTAAAGAAGGCAGGGGGCGCGGCAGATACGCAGTATTTT.

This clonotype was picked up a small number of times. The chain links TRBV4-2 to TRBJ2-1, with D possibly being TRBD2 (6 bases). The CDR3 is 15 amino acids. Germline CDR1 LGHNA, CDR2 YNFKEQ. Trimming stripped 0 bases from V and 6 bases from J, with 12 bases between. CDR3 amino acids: CASSQEGGLGNEQFF. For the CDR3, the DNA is TGTGCCAGCAGCCAAGAGGGGGGACTGGGCAATGAGCAGTTCTTC.

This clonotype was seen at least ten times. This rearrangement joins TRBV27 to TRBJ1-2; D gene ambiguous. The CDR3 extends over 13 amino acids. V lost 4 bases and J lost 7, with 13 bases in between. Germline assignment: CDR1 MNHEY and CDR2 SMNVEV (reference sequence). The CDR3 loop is CASSSGPLIGYTF. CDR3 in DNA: TGTGCCAGCAGTTCCGGACCTTTGATTGGCTACACCTTC.

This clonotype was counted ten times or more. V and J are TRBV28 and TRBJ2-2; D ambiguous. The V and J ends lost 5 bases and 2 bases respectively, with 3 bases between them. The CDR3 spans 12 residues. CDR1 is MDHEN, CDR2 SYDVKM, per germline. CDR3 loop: CASSENTGELFF. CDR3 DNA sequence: TGTGCCAGCAGTGAAAACACCGGGGAGCTGTTTTTT.

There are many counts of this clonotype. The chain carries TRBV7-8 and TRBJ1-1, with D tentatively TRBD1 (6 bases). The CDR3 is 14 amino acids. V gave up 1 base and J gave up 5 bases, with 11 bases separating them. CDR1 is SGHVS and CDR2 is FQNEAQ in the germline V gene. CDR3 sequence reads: CASSLEQGGTEAFF. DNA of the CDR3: TGTGCCAGCAGCTTAGAACAGGGAGGTACTGAAGCTTTCTTT.

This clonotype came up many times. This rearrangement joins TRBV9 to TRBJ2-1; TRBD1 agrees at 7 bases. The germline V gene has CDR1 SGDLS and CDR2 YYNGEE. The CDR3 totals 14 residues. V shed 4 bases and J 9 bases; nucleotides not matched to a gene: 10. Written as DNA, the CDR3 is TGTGCCAGCAGCCCGTCGACAGGGTCGACTGAGCAGTTCTTC. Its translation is CASSPSTGSTEQFF.

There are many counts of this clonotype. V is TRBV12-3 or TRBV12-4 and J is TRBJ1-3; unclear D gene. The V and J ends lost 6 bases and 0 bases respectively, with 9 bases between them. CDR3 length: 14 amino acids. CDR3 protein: CASSQVSSGNTIYF. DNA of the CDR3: TGTGCCAGCAGCCAGGTCAGCTCTGGAAACACCATATATTTT.